This TCR beta chain was identified in a study of cytomegalovirus exposure and HLA in healthy donors. This CDR3 contains 13 residues. Trimming pared 2 bases from V and 1 base from J, leaving 5 bases between. CDR1 and CDR2 from the germline V gene are MNHEY and SVGAGI. This clone was picked up a small number of times. Antigen: not known. Overall study findings and caveats: An observed cluster of highly shared sequence variants was recorded as a likely sequencing artifact. Available immune exposure information was restricted to CMV serostatus only.

The PCR contained 60 Vbeta and 13 Jbeta primers. Assay used: immunoSEQ multiplex PCR; TCRdb lists only in-frame clones, some missing. The sample records approximately 100,000 clones, around a tenth being singletons. Sequenced sample: PBMCs. The V and J genes are TRBV6-5 and TRBJ1-2; D remains ambiguous. The clonotype comes from a man between 50 and 59 years old in good health and CMV-seropositive. In nucleotides, the CDR3 is TGTGCCAGCAGTTACCACAGTAACTATGGCTACACCTTC. Translation gives CASSYHSNYGYTF.